These 10 T cell receptor beta chains were all obtained from the same sample, sequenced in a study of human T cells and chemical hapten exposure. MiXCR, applied by TCRdb to the RACE reads, yields one record per CDR3 protein. The sample lists more than 65,000 distinct CDR3 sequences, roughly 7.2% occurring once. Time point defined: patch test 1, 2 weeks after DPC sensitization. The treatment: therapeutic diphenylcyclopropenone sensitization with weekly scalp DPC. The starting material was whole blood, obtained in connection with sensitization to the hapten diphenylcyclopropenone (DPC). These receptors all come from a woman between 25 and 40 years old with alopecia areata. Some clones in this sample may be carry-over from other donors' samples.

This clonotype came up many times. The chain couples TRBV7-9 to TRBJ1-1; tentatively, D is TRBD1 (6 bases). Germline V CDR1 and CDR2: SEHNR, FQNEAQ (reference sequence). This CDR3 has 15 amino acids. V was shortened by 3 bases and J by 0 bases, with 11 bases between the two germline ends. The CDR3 reads CASSFGGDMNTEAFF. CDR3 in DNA: TGTGCCAGCAGCTTTGGGGGCGACATGAACACTGAAGCTTTCTTT.

The chain has TRBV5-1 and TRBJ2-1, with D hard to call. The CDR3 runs 12 residues. Between the trimmed V and J ends, which lost 1 base and 6 bases, there was a span of 5 bases. The germline gives CDR1 SGHRS, CDR2 YFSETQ. The CDR3 DNA follows: TGCGCCAGCAGCTTGCCACTCAATGAGCAGTTCTTC. Translating it yields CASSLPLNEQFF.

This clonotype has at least ten counts. This chain connects TRBV6-6 to TRBJ2-4; the match to TRBD1 covers 8 bases. CDR3 size: 13 residues. The germline gives CDR1 MNHNY, CDR2 SVGAGI (reference sequence). Trimming at V came to 2 bases and at J to 11 bases, leaving 5 bases not matched to a gene. CDR3 residues: CASSYVQGALQYF. The CDR3 nucleotides read TGTGCCAGCAGTTACGTCCAGGGGGCCCTTCAGTACTTC.

The table lists this clonotype with a few counts. The chain couples TRBV27 to TRBJ1-2; D is undetermined. CDR3 length: 10 residues. V lost 6 bases and J 8 bases, leaving 7 bases between the germline ends. CDR1 and CDR2 (germline): MNHEY, SMNVEV (reference sequence). The CDR3 nucleotides are TGTGCCAGCAGCGGTGCAGGCTACACCTTC. Encoded protein: CASSGAGYTF.

The CDR3 coding sequence is TGCAGTGCGTACAGGGGGCGTGCAGATACGCAGTATTTT. Its translation: CSAYRGRADTQYF. The chain is built from TRBV20-1 and TRBJ2-3; 9 bases match TRBD1. Germline V gene sequence: CDR1 DFQATT, CDR2 SNEGSKA (reference sequence). Losses at the gene ends were 6 bases for V and 4 bases for J; bases not matched to a gene: 5. CDR3 length: 13 residues.

On this clonotype: This may arise from a read error, as a much more abundant clone is one base away. This chain joins TRBV28 and TRBJ1-1; no clear D gene. The germline gives CDR1 MDHEN, CDR2 SYDVKM. V lost 6 bases to trimming and J lost 1 base, with 6 bases between them. The CDR3 covers 12 residues. CDR3 sequence (DNA): TGTGCCAGCAGGACATGGAACACTGAAGCTTTCTTT. Translating gives CASRTWNTEAFF. Variable domain in full (rest from reference TRBV28 and TRBJ1-1): DVKVTQSSRYLVKRTGEKVFLECVQDMDHENMFWYRQDPGLGLRLIYFSYDVKMKEKGDIPEGYSVSREKKERFSLILESASTNQTSMYLCASRTWNTEAFFGQGTRLTVV.

This clonotype appeared many times. The CDR3 is CASRVVRTASNQPQHF. The CDR3 DNA reads as TGTGCCAGCAGAGTAGTCAGGACAGCTAGCAATCAGCCCCAGCATTTT. The V and J genes are TRBV25-1 and TRBJ1-5; tentative D call: TRBD1 (6 bases). V gave up 6 bases and J gave up 0 bases, with 15 bases separating them. This CDR3 region has 16 residues. Germline-derived CDR1 and CDR2 are MGHDK and SYGVNS.

This clonotype was counted a few times. J is TRBJ1-1 and V is TRBV29-1, with D uncertain. The CDR3 extends over 10 amino acids. Deletions cut 7 bases from V and 7 bases from J, with 10 bases between. Germline V gene sequence: CDR1 SQVTM, CDR2 ANQGSEA. As DNA, the CDR3 is TGCAGCGGAGGGTCCAGTGAAGCTTTCTTT. Translated, it gives CSGGSSEAFF.

This clonotype was found a few times. This chain uses TRBV6-5 with TRBJ1-2; no clear D. There are 11 residues in the CDR3. CDR1 and CDR2 from the germline V gene are MNHEY and SVGAGI. Trimming removed 5 bases at V and 4 bases at J, with 5 bases between. The CDR3 nucleotides read TGTGCCAGCAGTGCAGGCTATGGCTACACCTTC. This codes for CASSAGYGYTF.

This clonotype was recorded many times. The CDR3 nucleotides are TGTGCCAGCAGCCACCCAGGGGGCCAATACGAGCAGTACTTC. Translated, it gives CASSHPGGQYEQYF. The rearrangement uses TRBV3-1 and TRBJ2-7; the match to TRBD1 covers 8 bases. The CDR3 is 14 amino acids. Per the germline V gene, CDR1 is LGHDT and CDR2 is YNNKEL (reference sequence). J lost 4 bases, V lost 3 bases, and 5 bases had no gene match.